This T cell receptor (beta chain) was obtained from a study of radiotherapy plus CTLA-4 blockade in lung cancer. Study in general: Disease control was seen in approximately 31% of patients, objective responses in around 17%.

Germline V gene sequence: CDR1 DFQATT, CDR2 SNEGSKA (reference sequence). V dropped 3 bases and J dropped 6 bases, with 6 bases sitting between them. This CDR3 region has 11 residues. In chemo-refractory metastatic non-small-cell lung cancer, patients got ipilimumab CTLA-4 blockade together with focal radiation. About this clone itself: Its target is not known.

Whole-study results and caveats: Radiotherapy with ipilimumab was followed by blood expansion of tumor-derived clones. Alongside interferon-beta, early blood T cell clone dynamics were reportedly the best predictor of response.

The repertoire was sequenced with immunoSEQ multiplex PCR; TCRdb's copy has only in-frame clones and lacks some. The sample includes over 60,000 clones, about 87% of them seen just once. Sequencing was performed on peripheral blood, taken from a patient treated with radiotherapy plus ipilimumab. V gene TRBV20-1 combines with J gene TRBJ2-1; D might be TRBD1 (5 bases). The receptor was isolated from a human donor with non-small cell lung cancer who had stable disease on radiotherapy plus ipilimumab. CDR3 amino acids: CSASRVNEQFF. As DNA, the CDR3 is TGCAGTGCTAGCAGGGTCAATGAGCAGTTCTTC.